These 27 T cell receptor beta chains originate from one sample sequenced in a study of cytomegalovirus exposure and HLA in healthy donors. 60 Vbeta and 13 Jbeta primers were used in PCR. Sequencing used immunoSEQ multiplex PCR; TCRdb keeps in-frame clones, though not all of them. The sample has about 83,000 clones, 81% seen once; the top ten hold 1.5% to 2%. What was sequenced was PBMCs. The receptors were sampled from a woman in her twenties or thirties in good health and CMV-seronegative.

This chain uses TRBV5-1 with TRBJ2-1; the match to TRBD1 covers 9 bases. The V segment lost 2 bases and the J segment 8 bases; nucleotides outside the gene matches: 8. The CDR3 is made up of 15 amino acids. CDR1 is SGHRS, CDR2 YFSETQ, per germline. The CDR3 region is CASSLPGQGRDEQFF. The DNA of the CDR3 is TGCGCCAGCAGCTTACCGGGACAGGGTCGGGATGAGCAGTTCTTC.

The chain has TRBV28 and TRBJ2-1, with 10 bases identical to TRBD2. This CDR3 spans 16 amino acids. Germline lookup yields CDR1 MDHEN and CDR2 SYDVKM. With V trimmed by 3 bases and J by 4 bases, 6 bases remained unmatched. CDR3 loop: CASSFSTSGPYNEQFF. The CDR3 DNA sequence: TGTGCCAGCAGTTTTTCGACTAGCGGGCCTTACAATGAGCAGTTCTTC.

The chain employs TRBV5-6 and TRBJ2-5, with 7 bases that match TRBD2. The CDR3 extends over 15 amino acids. CDR1 and CDR2 (germline): SGHDT, YYEEEE. J was trimmed by 5 bases and V by 4 bases; bases with no gene match: 11. CDR3 sequence (DNA): TGTGCCAGCAGCCCTCAGGGAGGGTGGTTCGAGACCCAGTACTTC. Translated, it gives CASSPQGGWFETQYF.

The chain recombines TRBV7-6 with TRBJ2-5, with 10 bases lining up with TRBD1. The CDR3 extends over 15 amino acids. With V trimmed by 2 bases and J by 5 bases, 5 bases remained unmatched. The V gene's germline CDR1 is SGHVS and CDR2 FNYEAQ. The DNA of the CDR3 is TGTGCCAGCAGCTTATGGACAGGGGGTCTGGAGACCCAGTACTTC. Amino acids: CASSLWTGGLETQYF.

This chain uses TRBV11-2 with TRBJ2-1, with D maybe TRBD2 (5 bases). The CDR3 contains 17 residues. Trimming stripped 5 bases from V and 3 bases from J, with 20 bases between. The germline V gene encodes CDR1 SGHAT and CDR2 FQNNGV. DNA for the CDR3: TGTGCCAGCAGCCCTCTTGAAGCCCTAGCAGGCTACAATGAGCAGTTCTTC. Protein product: CASSPLEALAGYNEQFF. Variable domain in full (rest from reference TRBV11-2 and TRBJ2-1): EAGVAQSPRYKIIEKRQSVAFWCNPISGHATLYWYQQILGQGPKLLIQFQNNGVVDDSQLPKDRFSAERLKGVDSTLKIQPAKLEDSAVYLCASSPLEALAGYNEQFFGPGTRLTVL.

Concerning this clone itself: Other DNA sequences of this sample code for an identical CDR3. The chain recombines TRBV28 with TRBJ2-7; D unresolved. CDR3 length equals 15 residues. In germline, CDR1 is MDHEN, CDR2 SYDVKM. The V and J ends lost 6 bases and 3 bases respectively, with 18 bases between them. CDR3 sequence (DNA): TGTGCCAGCAGAGCTAGGCCCTTTATGAACTACGAGCAGTACTTC. Translating it yields CASRARPFMNYEQYF.

The chain links TRBV28 to TRBJ2-7; TRBD2 agrees at 11 bases. V lost 7 bases to trimming and J lost 2 bases; unmatched junction nucleotides: 4. Per the germline V gene, CDR1 is MDHEN and CDR2 is SYDVKM. This CDR3 has 14 residues. CDR3 sequence reads: CASILAGGTYEQYF. The CDR3 DNA is TGTGCCAGCATCCTAGCGGGAGGAACCTACGAGCAGTACTTC.

The chain recombines TRBV18 with TRBJ2-7, with 7 nucleotides matching TRBD1. The germline CDR1 and CDR2 sequences are KGHSH and LQKENI. V shed 6 bases, J shed 2 bases, and the junction held 7 bases outside the gene matches. This CDR3 region has 14 residues. CDR3 nucleotides: TGTGCCAGCTCCCGAGGACAGGAGCCCTACGAGCAGTACTTC. It is translated as CASSRGQEPYEQYF.

As for this clone: At the DNA level, this CDR3 is encoded by other sequences in the same sample as well. The V call is TRBV21-1, the J call TRBJ2-3; the table calls TRBD1, which could not be checked here. TRBV21-1 is termed a pseudogene. This CDR3 has 17 residues. The CDR3 sequence: CASSKPWDRVKTDTQYF. For the CDR3, the DNA is TGTGCCAGCAGCAAACCATGGGACAGGGTAAAGACAGATACGCAGTATTTT.

The rearrangement uses TRBV27 and TRBJ1-1; 8 bases are a match to TRBD1. Germline V lookup: CDR1 MNHEY, CDR2 SMNVEV (reference sequence). V was clipped by 8 bases and J by 5 bases; unmatched bases: 7. The CDR3 runs 13 residues. In DNA, the CDR3 is TGTGCCAGCGGTGGACAGGGTCGTACTGAAGCTTTCTTT. It codes for CASGGQGRTEAFF.

The chain is built from TRBV30 and TRBJ1-5; the D gene is possibly TRBD1 (5 bases). Germline CDR1 reads GTSNPN; CDR2 reads SVGIG (reference sequence). Trimming took 1 base from V and 4 from J, leaving 14 bases between them. The CDR3 length is 15 residues. Here the CDR3 reads CAWSDWFRANQPQHF. The CDR3, as DNA: TGTGCCTGGAGTGACTGGTTCAGGGCAAATCAGCCCCAGCATTTT.

The chain joins TRBV9 to TRBJ2-3, with a possible D match to TRBD2 (7 bases). The CDR3 is made up of 14 amino acids. CDR1 and CDR2 (germline): SGDLS, YYNGEE. V lost 7 bases, J lost 2 bases, and 14 bases lay in between. CDR3 loop: CASGGGAITDTQYF. In nucleotides, the CDR3 is TGTGCCAGCGGAGGGGGGGCCATCACAGATACGCAGTATTTT. The full variable domain, with the rest looked up from reference TRBV9 and TRBJ2-3, is DSGVTQTPKHLITATGQRVTLRCSPRSGDLSVYWYQQSLDQGLQFLIQYYNGEERAKGNILERFSAQQFPDLHSELNLSSLELGDSALYFCASGGGAITDTQYFGPGTRLTVL.

This clone showed up just once. This chain joins TRBV5-1 and TRBJ2-3; D perhaps matches TRBD1 (6 bases). V lost 0 bases and J 1 base, leaving 18 bases between the germline ends. CDR3 length equals 18 residues. Germline assignment: CDR1 SGHRS and CDR2 YFSETQ. CDR3 nucleotides: TGCGCCAGCAGCTTGGGGGCCAGGGGCTTGCACGGCACAGATACGCAGTATTTT. Its protein product is CASSLGARGLHGTDTQYF.

The gene calls are TRBV9 and TRBJ2-1, with 7 positions matching TRBD1. J was trimmed by 3 bases and V by 4 bases; bases with no gene match: 4. Germline loops: CDR1 SGDLS, CDR2 YYNGEE. This CDR3 comprises 14 residues. CDR3 sequence reads: CASSTGTVYNEQFF. The CDR3 nucleotides read TGTGCCAGCAGCACCGGGACAGTCTACAATGAGCAGTTCTTC.

This chain links TRBV30 with TRBJ2-7; a weak D match, TRBD1 (5 bases). Germline assignment: CDR1 GTSNPN and CDR2 SVGIG (reference sequence). Trimming removed 1 base at V and 7 bases at J, with 14 bases between. This CDR3 region has 13 residues. The CDR3 spells CAWSDHRPGEQYF. The CDR3 bases are TGTGCCTGGAGTGATCACAGGCCGGGTGAGCAGTACTTC. Combining the CDR3 with reference TRBV30 and TRBJ2-7 gives the whole variable domain SQTIHQWPATLVQPVGSPLSLECTVEGTSNPNLYWYRQAAGRGLQLLFYSVGIGQISSEVPQNLSASRPQDRQFILSSKKLLLSDSGFYLCAWSDHRPGEQYFGPGTRLTVT.

The chain combines TRBV2 with TRBJ2-7; 11 nucleotides agree with TRBD2. The CDR3 runs 15 residues. V was clipped by 4 bases and J by 5 bases; unmatched bases: 7. The germline gives CDR1 SNHLY, CDR2 FYNNEI. The CDR3 sequence: CASSAPSGRLNEQYF. The CDR3 region has the DNA TGTGCCAGCAGTGCCCCTAGCGGGAGGTTGAACGAGCAGTACTTC. Complete variable domain (other parts from reference TRBV2 and TRBJ2-7): EPEVTQTPSHQVTQMGQEVILRCVPISNHLYFYWYRQILGQKVEFLVSFYNNEISEKSEIFDDQFSVERPDGSNFTLKIRSTKLEDSAMYFCASSAPSGRLNEQYFGPGTRLTVT.

This rearrangement joins TRBV7-5 to TRBJ2-4; the DNA was not compared with TRBD2, the D call given in the table. TRBV7-5 represents a pseudogene. CDR3 size: 15 residues. CDR3 sequence reads: CARSFLTSGRDIQYF. The CDR3 coding sequence is TGTGCCAGAAGCTTCCTGACTAGCGGGAGAGACATTCAGTACTTC.

V and J are TRBV30 and TRBJ1-2; 12 bases line up with TRBD1. After removal of 5 bases from V and 5 bases from J, the junction contained 9 bases not matched to a gene. This CDR3 contains 15 residues. Germline CDR1 is GTSNPN and CDR2 is SVGIG (reference sequence). The CDR3 coding sequence is TGTGCCTGGTACGGCGGGACAGGGGGCGTATATGGCTACACCTTC. Protein sequence: CAWYGGTGGVYGYTF.

The rearrangement joins TRBV9 to TRBJ2-1, with 9 bases matching TRBD2. The CDR3 consists of 16 residues. Germline lookup yields CDR1 SGDLS and CDR2 YYNGEE. V was pared by 0 bases and J by 3 bases, with 4 bases of the junction left unmatched. The DNA for the CDR3 is TGTGCCAGCAGCGTAGACGCTAGCGGGATCTACAATGAGCAGTTCTTC. It encodes CASSVDASGIYNEQFF. Full variable domain (outside the CDR3, taken from reference TRBV9 and TRBJ2-1): DSGVTQTPKHLITATGQRVTLRCSPRSGDLSVYWYQQSLDQGLQFLIQYYNGEERAKGNILERFSAQQFPDLHSELNLSSLELGDSALYFCASSVDASGIYNEQFFGPGTRLTVL.

This rearrangement joins TRBV2 to TRBJ2-7; 8 bases line up with TRBD2. The CDR3 totals 12 residues. V trimming: 6 bases; J trimming: 4 bases; junction bases outside the gene matches: 2. In germline, CDR1 is SNHLY, CDR2 FYNNEI. The CDR3 loop reads CASRLAEYEQYF. CDR3 DNA: TGTGCCAGCAGACTAGCGGAGTACGAGCAGTACTTC.

The chain recombines TRBV11-3 with TRBJ2-7; the D is unclear. Germline V gives CDR1 SGHNT, CDR2 YENEEA. CDR3 length equals 14 residues. V was trimmed by 0 bases and J by 1 base, leaving 7 bases between them. CDR3 nucleotides: TGTGCCAGCAGCTTAGACGGTCGTTCCTACGAGCAGTACTTC. This translates into CASSLDGRSYEQYF.

The CDR3 region is CASSSKPSGGSTDTQYF. The CDR3 DNA reads as TGTGCCAGCAGCTCAAAACCTAGCGGGGGTAGCACAGATACGCAGTATTTT. The rearrangement links TRBV7-2 to TRBJ2-3; 10 bases are shared with TRBD2. The CDR3 loop spans 17 amino acids. Germline V lookup: CDR1 SGHTA, CDR2 FQGNSA. V dropped 4 bases and J dropped 0; count of bases not matched to a gene: 7.

The chain recombines TRBV11-2 with TRBJ2-1; D remains unclear. Germline V gene data show CDR1 as SGHAT and CDR2 as FQNNGV. Trimming left V 7 bases short and J 7 bases short, with 17 bases between. The CDR3 covers 14 residues. The CDR3 sequence: CASTESAEMNEQFF. CDR3 coding DNA: TGTGCCAGCACCGAATCGGCGGAGATGAATGAGCAGTTCTTC.

This chain uses TRBV7-8 with TRBJ2-4; no clear D gene. V dropped 0 bases and J dropped 0 bases, with 24 bases sitting between them. The germline V gene has CDR1 SGHVS and CDR2 FQNEAQ. CDR3 length: 21 amino acids. The CDR3: CASSLASRRDLLNLAKNIQYF. CDR3 sequence (DNA): TGTGCCAGCAGCTTAGCTTCTCGTCGAGACTTACTCAACCTAGCCAAAAACATTCAGTACTTC.

This chain connects TRBV7-2 to TRBJ1-1, with 8 bases aligning to TRBD1. CDR1 is SGHTA, CDR2 FQGNSA, per germline. V lost 5 bases and J lost 8; bases outside the gene matches: 7. This CDR3 comprises 13 residues. The CDR3 DNA reads TGTGCCAGCAGCAGTCAGGGGGCGACAGAAGCTTTCTTT. Translating it yields CASSSQGATEAFF. Full variable domain (missing parts from reference TRBV7-2 and TRBJ1-1): GAGVSQSPSNKVTEKGKDVELRCDPISGHTALYWYRQSLGQGLEFLIYFQGNSAPDKSGLPSDRFSAERTGGSVSTLTIQRTQQEDSAVYLCASSSQGATEAFFGQGTRLTVV.

The chain couples TRBV6-6 to TRBJ2-7; a weak D match, TRBD2 (7 bases). This CDR3 has 14 residues. V gave up 6 bases and J gave up 5 bases, with 17 bases separating them. The V gene's germline CDR1 is MNHNY and CDR2 SVGAGI (reference sequence). DNA for the CDR3: TGTGCCAGCAGGCGGGGGCAGGGGCCCCACGAGCAGTACTTC. Its protein product is CASRRGQGPHEQYF.

This clone was recorded once. Other DNA sequences in the same sample also yield this CDR3. This chain links TRBV5-1 with TRBJ1-1; D possibly corresponds to TRBD1 (6 bases). Germline CDR1 SGHRS, CDR2 YFSETQ. This CDR3 contains 17 residues. V was pared by 4 bases and J by 0 bases, with 19 bases between. This chain's CDR3 is CASSLRTGIGLNTEAFF. DNA for the CDR3: TGCGCCAGCAGCCTGCGAACAGGGATAGGCTTGAACACTGAAGCTTTCTTT.